The present entry profiles one TCR beta chain with its context. Its antigen is still unknown. Per-base quality was not reported, and no clone a single base away is much larger than it. The sample is drawn from a study of blood T cell repertoires in COVID-19 (dated by TCRdb to about 2020). About the investigation overall: Samples from collaborators originated in the United States, Italy and Spain and spanned both the acute and convalescent phases of COVID-19. The material from the prospective study consisted of cDNA or gDNA derived from T cells, B-cell-depleted T cells, or PBMCs. Deeply sampled blood TCRbeta repertoires from subjects exposed to, actively infected with, or recovered from COVID-19 were included in the dataset. A freely available public database, intended as a resource for researchers studying the immune response to SARS-CoV-2, is where the repertoires were released. The samples were drawn from two sources: the first 160 participants of the ongoing ImmuneRACE study, and over 1,000 subjects contributed by 6 global collaborators. Sample metadata almost always included a de-identified subject ID, COVID-19 status, age in years and sex. Where available, HLA class I and class II types were taken from metadata supplied by the sample provider and were not determined by assay-based typing.

TCRbeta CDR3 regions were amplified from genomic DNA by means of the immunoSEQ Assay, a bias-controlled multiplex PCR. The published analysis was carried out like this. Nucleated cell counts per sample were estimated from amplification of reference gene primers within the assay. To quantify the absolute abundance of each unique TCRbeta CDR3 rearrangement, sequence reads were collapsed and filtered. Productive Simpson clonality was computed per sample as the square root of Simpson's diversity index over productive rearrangements. TCRdb holds this immuneACCESS table with in-frame rearrangements only. Some clones are missing; in checked studies, unresolved V genes explain under half, and the rest has no known cause. The V and J calls and clone size are taken from that table; D and trimming were inferred from the DNA. This sample lists more than 130,000 clones; roughly 80% were detected once. The ten largest clones take up roughly 9% of the sample.

The collaborating institutions used their own protocols to collect whole blood in K2EDTA tubes. For TCRbeta analysis, collaborators shipped samples as frozen whole blood, isolated PBMCs, or DNA extracted from either of those sample types. Findings and caveats that apply to the study as a whole: The quantity of clinical and demographic metadata differed by source and by participant and was supplied without curation.

The CDR3 runs 18 residues from the cysteine to the phenylalanine. Only the CDR3 part of the read is kept: 54 bases, read in frame from the first base. Relative to germline, V is 2 bases shorter and J is 2 bases shorter, with 20 bases between their ends. The germline V gene yields KGHSH for CDR1 and LQKENI for CDR2. The rearranged segments are TRBV18 and TRBJ2-3, and TRBD2 may be the D gene, going by 7 matching bases. Source material: peripheral blood. This clonotype was sampled from a woman older than 75 in a cohort sampled during active or convalescent COVID-19. The bases read TGTGCCAGCTCACCAGCTTGGGGGGGGGCCTCTCACACAGATACGCAGTATTTT. Translated, this gives CASSPAWGGASHTDTQYF.